Following are 11 T cell receptor beta chains from one sample sequenced in a study of blood T cell repertoires in COVID-19. Produced via immunoSEQ multiplex PCR; TCRdb's table is partial and in-frame only. The sample has 130,000 to 150,000 clones, 81% seen once. Sequenced input: peripheral blood. The receptors derive from a human donor in a cohort sampled during active COVID-19.

This clone was seen more than once but under ten times. The chain joins TRBV9 to TRBJ2-1, with 8 bases lining up with TRBD1. The CDR3 runs 14 residues. J gave up 8 bases and V 6 bases, and 10 bases lay outside the gene matches. Germline assignment: CDR1 SGDLS and CDR2 YYNGEE. The CDR3 bases are TGTGCCAGCAAATCGGACAGGGTCGGGGATGAGCAGTTCTTC. Amino acid sequence: CASKSDRVGDEQFF.

V is TRBV4-2 and J is TRBJ2-1, with 16 bases aligning to TRBD2. The CDR3 totals 18 residues. V lost 3 bases to trimming and J lost 5 bases; unmatched junction nucleotides: 7. Germline V gene sequence: CDR1 LGHNA, CDR2 YNFKEQ. The CDR3 DNA sequence: TGTGCCAGCAGCCATACTGGGACTAGCGGGAGGGCCCACAATGAGCAGTTCTTC. Encoded protein: CASSHTGTSGRAHNEQFF.

This chain links TRBV12-3 or TRBV12-4 with TRBJ1-2; 7 nucleotides line up with TRBD1. This CDR3 is built from 13 residues. The trim removed 6 bases at V and 4 bases at J, leaving 5 bases unmatched. The CDR3 DNA sequence: TGTGCCAGCAGCCGAGGGGGCGGCTATGGCTACACCTTC. It codes for CASSRGGGYGYTF.

J is TRBJ2-5 and V is TRBV7-2, with TRBD2 identical over 12 bases. CDR3 size: 16 residues. With 4 bases clipped from V and 6 bases from J, the junction kept 9 bases outside the gene matches. Germline CDR1 reads SGHTA; CDR2 reads FQGNSA. CDR3 sequence: CASSSPGLAGRKTQYF. In DNA form, the CDR3 reads TGTGCCAGCAGCTCCCCTGGACTAGCGGGACGGAAGACCCAGTACTTC.

The V call is TRBV4-3, the J call TRBJ2-3; perhaps TRBD1 as D (6 bases). This CDR3 is built from 15 residues. Germline lookup yields CDR1 LGHNA and CDR2 YSLEER. The V end was cut by 5 bases, the J end by 2 bases, with 14 bases between. Here the CDR3 reads CASSANRDNTDTQYF. The CDR3 bases are TGCGCCAGCAGCGCAAACAGGGACAACACAGATACGCAGTATTTT.

This chain joins TRBV29-1 and TRBJ2-7; 10 bases agree with TRBD1. CDR1 and CDR2 from the germline V gene are SQVTM and ANQGSEA. CDR3 length: 14 residues. With 5 bases clipped from V and 4 bases from J, the junction kept 8 bases outside the gene matches. CDR3 coding DNA: TGCAGCGTTCTAATGGACAGGGGGAATTACGAGCAGTACTTC. It is translated as CSVLMDRGNYEQYF.

The genes are TRBV28 and TRBJ2-1; 9 bases fit TRBD1. The CDR3 consists of 17 residues. The V gene end was trimmed by 4 bases and the J gene end by 4 bases; junction bases not matched to a gene: 11. Germline CDR1 is MDHEN and CDR2 is SYDVKM. Here the CDR3 DNA reads TGTGCCAGCAGTTCCCGGACAGGGGCGAAGCCTTACAATGAGCAGTTCTTC. The encoded protein is CASSSRTGAKPYNEQFF.

The chain uses TRBV11-2 and TRBJ2-5, with D perhaps matching TRBD2 (7 bases). From germline, CDR1 is SGHAT and CDR2 FQNNGV. Trimming left V 7 bases short and J 5 bases short, with 20 bases between. The CDR3 runs to 15 residues. CDR3 in amino acids: CASTHEGGGRETQYF. CDR3 DNA sequence: TGTGCCAGCACCCACGAAGGGGGGGGTAGGGAGACCCAGTACTTC.

The chain carries TRBV7-9 and TRBJ2-1; TRBD2 matches at 9 bases. CDR3 size: 13 residues. V dropped 6 bases and J dropped 11; count of bases not matched to a gene: 8. Germline CDR1 is SEHNR and CDR2 is FQNEAQ (reference sequence). The CDR3 here is CASRIAGAMQQFF. Here the CDR3 DNA reads TGTGCCAGCAGAATAGCGGGGGCAATGCAGCAGTTCTTC.

This chain uses TRBV2 with TRBJ2-7; the match to TRBD2 covers 10 bases. V trimming: 4 bases; J trimming: 0 bases; junction bases outside the gene matches: 18. The CDR3 is 20 residues long. Germline V lookup: CDR1 SNHLY, CDR2 FYNNEI. CDR3 in amino acids: CASSGGLGASGSRGSYEQYF. Here the CDR3 DNA reads TGTGCCAGCAGTGGGGGGCTAGGGGCTAGCGGGAGTCGGGGCTCCTACGAGCAGTACTTC.

This chain links TRBV4-1 with TRBJ2-5, with TRBD1 matching over 9 bases. V lost 4 bases, J lost 5 bases, and 5 bases stayed unmatched. Germline V CDR1 and CDR2: MGHRA, YSYEKL. This CDR3 has 14 amino acids. CDR3 amino acids: CASSPGTGRETQYF. The CDR3 coding sequence is TGCGCCAGCAGCCCTGGGACAGGGCGGGAGACCCAGTACTTC.